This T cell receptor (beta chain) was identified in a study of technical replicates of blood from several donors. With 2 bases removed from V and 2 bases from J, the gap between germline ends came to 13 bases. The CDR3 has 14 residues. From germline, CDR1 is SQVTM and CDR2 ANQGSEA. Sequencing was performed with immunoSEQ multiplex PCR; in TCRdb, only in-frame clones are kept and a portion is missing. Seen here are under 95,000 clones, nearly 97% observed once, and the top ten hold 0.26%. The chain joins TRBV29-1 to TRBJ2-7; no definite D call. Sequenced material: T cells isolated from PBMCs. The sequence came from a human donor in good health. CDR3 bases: TGCAGCGTTGAACTCCGAGACAAGGCCTACGAGCAGTACTTC. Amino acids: CSVELRDKAYEQYF.